One sample yielded the 22 T cell receptor beta chains listed below, sequenced in a study of blood T cell repertoires in COVID-19. Assay: immunoSEQ multiplex PCR; the TCRdb copy retains only in-frame clones and omits some. The repertoire holds 200,000 to 250,000 clones, with 82% as singletons. Sequencing input: PBMCs or T cells enriched from blood (not recorded which). The origin of the receptors is a woman aged 60-75 years who had recovered from COVID-19.

The chain has TRBV25-1 and TRBJ2-3; 9 bases are a match to TRBD1. The CDR3 loop spans 14 amino acids. The germline V gene encodes CDR1 MGHDK and CDR2 SYGVNS. With V trimmed by 8 bases and J by 3 bases, 6 bases remained unmatched. The CDR3 spells CASSRGQGTDTQYF. In DNA, the CDR3 is TGTGCCAGCTCCAGGGGACAGGGAACAGATACGCAGTATTTT. The full variable domain, with the rest looked up from reference TRBV25-1 and TRBJ2-3, is EADIYQTPRYLVIGTGKKITLECSQTMGHDKMYWYQQDPGMELHLIHYSYGVNSTEKGDLSSESTVSRIRTEHFPLTLESARPSHTSQYLCASSRGQGTDTQYFGPGTRLTVL.

The J gene is TRBJ1-3, the V gene TRBV25-1, with D hard to call. CDR3 length: 12 residues. Trimming took off 6 bases at V and 0 bases at J, with 3 bases between the two ends. CDR1 and CDR2 from the germline V gene are MGHDK and SYGVNS. CDR3 loop: CASSFSGNTIYF. The CDR3 DNA sequence: TGTGCCAGCAGCTTCTCTGGAAACACCATATATTTT.

The V call is TRBV6-1, the J call TRBJ1-2; D is unclear. V was pared by 0 bases and J by 2 bases, with 7 bases between. The CDR3 has 14 residues. In germline, CDR1 is MNHNS, CDR2 SASEGT. CDR3 sequence (DNA): TGTGCCAGCAGTGAAGCAACACAGAACTATGGCTACACCTTC. It codes for CASSEATQNYGYTF.

The chain joins TRBV3-1 (or the pseudogene TRBV3-2) to TRBJ1-2, with a possible D match to TRBD1 (5 bases). The V gene lost 4 bases and the J gene lost 7 bases, with 16 bases spanning the gap. Germline CDR1 and CDR2: LGHDT and YNNKEL (reference sequence). The CDR3 runs 14 residues. CDR3: CASSLGVPRAGYTF. Here the CDR3 DNA reads TGTGCCAGCAGCCTAGGGGTCCCAAGGGCTGGCTACACCTTC.

This clone has only one observation. This sequence joins TRBV7-2 and TRBJ1-2, with a weak D call TRBD1 (5 bases). CDR3 length: 16 amino acids. CDR1 is SGHTA, CDR2 FQGNSA, per germline. V lost 3 bases and J lost 0, with 14 bases in between. The DNA of the CDR3 is TGTGCCAGCAGCTTTAACGCAGGGAATTCTAACTATGGCTACACCTTC. Amino acids: CASSFNAGNSNYGYTF.

The rearrangement uses TRBV5-5 and TRBJ2-1; no firm D call. The CDR3 loop spans 18 amino acids. The ends were cut back, 0 bases at V and 9 bases at J, with 25 bases in the middle. Germline CDR1 reads SGHKS; CDR2 reads YYEKEE (reference sequence). The CDR3 loop reads CASSLDQFPREVFSEQFF. In DNA, the CDR3 is TGTGCCAGCAGCTTGGATCAATTCCCCCGAGAAGTGTTTAGTGAGCAGTTCTTC.

This clone was seen just once. The chain combines TRBV6-5 with TRBJ1-2; 9 bases fit TRBD1. CDR1 is MNHEY and CDR2 is SVGAGI in the germline V gene. The CDR3 is made up of 14 amino acids. Trimming removed 5 bases from V and 6 bases from J; junction bases left unmatched: 7. The CDR3 coding sequence is TGTGCCAGCAGTACCTCGGGACAGGGAGATGGCTACACCTTC. This encodes CASSTSGQGDGYTF.

This chain links TRBV2 with TRBJ2-3; TRBD1 matches at 8 bases. This CDR3 contains 16 residues. Germline CDR1 is SNHLY and CDR2 is FYNNEI. With V trimmed by 9 bases and J by 2 bases, 13 bases remained unmatched. DNA of the CDR3: TGTGCCAGAGAATCAGGGGGCTATCCAGACACAGATACGCAGTATTTT. It is translated as CARESGGYPDTDTQYF.

This chain links TRBV4-3 with TRBJ1-2; D possibly corresponds to TRBD1 (5 bases). Germline loops: CDR1 LGHNA, CDR2 YSLEER. V was cut by 1 base and J by 6 bases, with 12 bases left in between. The CDR3 spans 14 residues. This CDR3 reads CASSQVGGVHGYTF. For the CDR3, the DNA is TGCGCCAGCAGCCAAGTCGGGGGGGTTCATGGCTACACCTTC.

The chain is built from TRBV27 and TRBJ2-1; TRBD2 matches at 10 bases. The ends lost 2 bases at V and 10 bases at J; junction bases unmatched: 8. Germline loops: CDR1 MNHEY, CDR2 SMNVEV (reference sequence). This CDR3 has 15 amino acids. The CDR3 protein is CASSLPAGGPEEQFF. The CDR3 nucleotides are TGTGCCAGCAGTTTACCAGCGGGGGGGCCGGAGGAGCAGTTCTTC.

The chain has TRBV15 and TRBJ1-4; D not resolved. The germline V gene encodes CDR1 LNHNV and CDR2 YYDKDF (reference sequence). With 2 bases removed from V and 8 bases from J, the gap between germline ends came to 6 bases. The CDR3 sequence is 12 residues long. The CDR3 region is CATSRYNEKLFF. CDR3 bases: TGTGCCACCAGCAGATACAACGAAAAACTGTTTTTT.

This sequence joins TRBV14 and TRBJ1-2; D remains unclear. Trimming cost V 0 bases and J 8 bases, with 10 bases left between them. Per the germline V gene, CDR1 is SGHDN and CDR2 is FVKESK. The CDR3 sequence is 13 residues long. In DNA, the CDR3 is TGTGCCAGCAGCCAAGATCGTCGGTTCGGCTACACCTTC. Translating gives CASSQDRRFGYTF.

This chain links TRBV10-2 with TRBJ2-7; the match to TRBD2 covers 12 bases. Germline V gene lookup returns CDR1 WSHSY and CDR2 SAAADI. The CDR3 has 13 amino acids. The junction had 3 bases not matched to a gene; V was cut back by 6 bases and J by 6 bases. As DNA, the CDR3 is TGCGCCAGCAGACTAGCGGGAGGTGCCGAGCAGTACTTC. Translation: CASRLAGGAEQYF.

This clone was picked up a small number of times. The J gene is TRBJ1-6, the V gene TRBV2; a weak D match, TRBD1 (6 bases). There are 14 residues in the CDR3. The ends were cut back, 9 bases at V and 7 bases at J, with 16 bases in the middle. Per the germline V gene, CDR1 is SNHLY and CDR2 is FYNNEI. This chain's CDR3 is CASKRQEQNSPLHF. In DNA form, the CDR3 reads TGTGCCAGTAAAAGACAGGAGCAGAATTCACCCCTCCACTTT.

The rearrangement joins TRBV9 to TRBJ1-3; D gene ambiguous. CDR1 SGDLS and CDR2 YYNGEE come from the germline V gene. CDR3 length: 13 residues. Trimming took off 4 bases at V and 10 bases at J, with 15 bases between the two ends. The CDR3 nucleotides read TGTGCCAGCAGCCCCACGGCCCGCGGGACCATATATTTT. Protein sequence: CASSPTARGTIYF.

The chain is built from TRBV5-1 and TRBJ2-7, with TRBD1 matching 8 bases. The germline V gene has CDR1 SGHRS and CDR2 YFSETQ. The CDR3 spans 15 residues. Trimming removed 4 bases from V and 0 bases from J; junction bases left unmatched: 6. The CDR3 DNA is TGCGCCAGCAGCCCGCGGACAGGGAACTCCTACGAGCAGTACTTC. Translated, it gives CASSPRTGNSYEQYF.

This chain uses TRBV6-5 with TRBJ1-1, with 7 positions matching TRBD1. Germline values: CDR1 MNHEY, CDR2 SVGAGI. CDR3 length: 14 amino acids. Trimming removed 7 bases from V and 1 base from J; junction bases left unmatched: 6. For the CDR3, the DNA is TGTGCCAGCACTTTGGGGACAGCGAACACTGAAGCTTTCTTT. It translates to CASTLGTANTEAFF.

This chain joins TRBV10-1 and TRBJ2-5; 12 nucleotides align to TRBD2. The germline V gene encodes CDR1 WNHNN and CDR2 SYGVQD (reference sequence). This CDR3 spans 19 amino acids. V trimming: 7 bases; J trimming: 3 bases; junction bases outside the gene matches: 18. The CDR3 DNA sequence: TGCGCCAGCATATGGGAGGGGACTAGCGGGCCCCAGCGAAAAGAGACCCAGTACTTC. Its protein product is CASIWEGTSGPQRKETQYF.

V and J are TRBV5-6 and TRBJ2-7; TRBD2 aligns across 7 bases. Germline V gene sequence: CDR1 SGHDT, CDR2 YYEEEE. The V and J ends lost 3 bases and 5 bases, in that order; junction bases with no gene match: 8. This CDR3 is built from 14 residues. The CDR3 DNA reads as TGTGCCAGCAGCTCGGCAGCGGGAACCGACGAGCAGTACTTC. Its translation is CASSSAAGTDEQYF.

The chain combines TRBV9 with TRBJ2-3; D perhaps matches TRBD2 (5 bases). Germline CDR1 and CDR2: SGDLS and YYNGEE. The germline V and J ends were trimmed by 4 bases and 10 bases, with 13 bases remaining between them. The CDR3 totals 12 residues. The CDR3 sequence: CASSFTGKAQYF. Written as DNA, the CDR3 is TGTGCCAGCAGCTTCACCGGGAAGGCGCAGTATTTT.

In DNA, the CDR3 is TGTGCCAGCAGCCCTCTAATGACAGCATACGAGCAGTACTTC. This translates into CASSPLMTAYEQYF. This chain uses TRBV7-9 with TRBJ2-7; a possible D gene is TRBD1 (5 bases). The germline V gene has CDR1 SEHNR and CDR2 FQNEAQ (reference sequence). V shed 5 bases and J shed 4 bases, with 15 bases lying between them. The CDR3 is made up of 14 amino acids.

V gene TRBV19 combines with J gene TRBJ2-7; 9 bases fit TRBD1. The V gene end was trimmed by 5 bases and the J gene end by 1 base; junction bases not matched to a gene: 6. CDR1 is LNHDA and CDR2 is SQIVND in the germline V gene (reference sequence). This CDR3 comprises 15 residues. The CDR3 spells CASSATGGVSYEQYF. Written as DNA, the CDR3 is TGTGCCAGTAGTGCCACAGGGGGCGTATCCTACGAGCAGTACTTC.